This T cell receptor (beta chain) was retrieved from a study of blood T cell repertoires in COVID-19. As for the study in general: There were acute and convalescent COVID-19 samples, and they came from the United States, Italy and Spain. Sources were T cells, B-cell-depleted T cells, or PBMCs; the material itself was cDNA or gDNA.

This CDR3 is 15 amino acids long. With 5 bases clipped from V and 3 bases from J, the junction kept 3 bases outside the gene matches. The germline V gene encodes CDR1 MDHEN and CDR2 SYDVKM. Original methodology: The assay estimated nucleated cells by amplifying reference gene primers. Repertoires were generated with immunoSEQ multiplex PCR, while TCRdb's copy carries only in-frame clones and drops some. V, J and clone size are taken as reported in that table, and D and trimming were inferred from the DNA itself. The sample lists some 160,000 clones, about four fifths occurring once. This clone is termed medium-sized.

The source of this sequence is a man aged 65-85 years who had recovered from COVID-19. This chain joins TRBV28 and TRBJ2-7; TRBD2 matches at 14 bases. The specimen was peripheral blood. The CDR3 protein is CASSGTSGSLYEQYF. CDR3 nucleotide sequence: TGTGCCAGCAGTGGGACTAGCGGGAGCCTCTACGAGCAGTACTTC.